What follows describes a single T cell receptor (beta chain). CDR1 is SGHNT, CDR2 YYREEE, per germline (reference sequence). This CDR3 spans 13 amino acids. V gave up 1 base and J gave up 8 bases; unmatched junction bases: 3. The sample is drawn from a study of cytomegalovirus exposure and HLA in healthy donors. In the PCR, 60 Vbeta and 13 Jbeta primers were used. Generated by immunoSEQ multiplex PCR, the TCRdb table keeps only in-frame clones and is missing some. Of 150,000 to 200,000 clones listed, 70% to 90% are singletons. The chain uses TRBV5-4 and TRBJ1-2; 9 positions match TRBD1. The receptor comes from a man younger than 35 in good health and CMV-seropositive. Sequences were obtained from PBMCs. The CDR3 nucleotides read TGTGCCAGCAGCTTGACAGGGGGCGGGGGCTACACCTTC. This encodes CASSLTGGGGYTF. Variable domain in full (rest from reference TRBV5-4 and TRBJ1-2): ETGVTQSPTHLIKTRGQQVTLRCSSQSGHNTVSWYQQALGQGPQFIFQYYREEENGRGNFPPRFSGLQFPNYSSELNVNALELDDSALYLCASSLTGGGGYTFGSGTRLTVV.